A selection of T cell receptor beta chains follows, all from one sample in a study of vaccination effects on CD4 cells after COVID-19. The antigens for these receptors are not known. Produced via immunoSEQ multiplex PCR; TCRdb's table is partial and in-frame only. Of around 30,000 clones in the sample, roughly 80% were seen once. The material was CD4+ T cells from PBMCs cultured with HCoV-229E spike peptides, obtained after COVID-19 vaccination. The receptors here all came from a human donor who received a COVID-19 vaccine. CDR3s include the opening cysteine and the closing phenylalanine or tryptophan. D genes are given only for firm matches. Clone size is shown for a subset of rows, as once, few, many or a class of expanded clone.

cdr3_aa: CASSSGQGVRGYTF; cdr3_nt: TGTGCCAGCAGTTCGGGACAGGGGGTAAGAGGCTACACCTTC; v_call: TRBV27; d_call: TRBD1; clone_size: .; j_call: TRBJ1-2
cdr3_aa: CATSGQGSNEQYF; cdr3_nt: TGTGCCACCTCCGGACAGGGATCGAACGAGCAGTACTTC; v_call: TRBV24-1; d_call: TRBD1; clone_size: .; j_call: TRBJ2-7
cdr3_aa: CASSSGPIGTEAFF; cdr3_nt: TGTGCCAGCAGCTCTGGGCCCATTGGGACTGAAGCTTTCTTT; v_call: TRBV4-2; d_call: .; clone_size: .; j_call: TRBJ1-1
cdr3_aa: CASSVGRLAYNEQFF; cdr3_nt: TGTGCCAGCAGCGTAGGACGGCTAGCTTACAATGAGCAGTTCTTC; v_call: TRBV9; d_call: .; clone_size: .; j_call: TRBJ2-1
cdr3_aa: CASSLGSRGAYGYTF; cdr3_nt: TGCGCCAGCAGCTTGGGGTCCAGGGGCGCCTATGGCTACACCTTC; v_call: TRBV5-1; d_call: .; clone_size: .; j_call: TRBJ1-2
cdr3_aa: CAWSTGFAYGYTF; cdr3_nt: TGTGCCTGGAGTACAGGGTTTGCCTATGGCTACACCTTC; v_call: TRBV30; d_call: .; clone_size: .; j_call: TRBJ1-2
cdr3_aa: CASSPQGGNQPQHF; cdr3_nt: TGTGCCAGCAGTCCCCAGGGTGGCAATCAGCCCCAGCATTTT; v_call: TRBV2; d_call: .; clone_size: .; j_call: TRBJ1-5
cdr3_aa: CASSLGGMNTEAFF; cdr3_nt: TGTGCCAGCAGCTTGGGGGGGATGAACACTGAAGCTTTCTTT; v_call: TRBV5-4; d_call: .; clone_size: .; j_call: TRBJ1-1
cdr3_aa: CASSVGDREGYTF; cdr3_nt: TGTGCCAGCAGCGTAGGGGACAGGGAAGGCTACACCTTC; v_call: TRBV9; d_call: TRBD1; clone_size: .; j_call: TRBJ1-2
cdr3_aa: CASSKRTGDNSPLHF; cdr3_nt: TGTGCCAGCAGTAAAAGGACAGGGGATAATTCACCCCTCCACTTT; v_call: TRBV2; d_call: TRBD1; clone_size: few; j_call: TRBJ1-6
cdr3_aa: CASSLRTSGYEQYF; cdr3_nt: TGTGCCAGCAGCTTACGGACTAGCGGCTACGAGCAGTACTTC; v_call: TRBV11-3; d_call: TRBD2; clone_size: .; j_call: TRBJ2-7
cdr3_aa: CATSDRAGGSDTQYF; cdr3_nt: TGTGCCACCAGTGATAGAGCGGGGGGGTCGGATACGCAGTATTTT; v_call: TRBV24-1; d_call: TRBD2; clone_size: .; j_call: TRBJ2-3
cdr3_aa: CASSYFGDLSLHF; cdr3_nt: TGTGCCAGCAGTTATTTCGGGGACTTGTCCCTCCACTTT; v_call: TRBV6-5; d_call: .; clone_size: .; j_call: TRBJ1-6
cdr3_aa: CASSPNTEQGSDGYTF; cdr3_nt: TGTGCCAGCTCACCAAACACCGAACAGGGATCGGATGGCTACACCTTC; v_call: TRBV18; d_call: .; clone_size: .; j_call: TRBJ1-2
cdr3_aa: CATQTPFTDTQYF; cdr3_nt: TGTGCCACTCAGACTCCTTTCACAGATACGCAGTATTTT; v_call: TRBV2; d_call: .; clone_size: .; j_call: TRBJ2-3
cdr3_aa: CASSPGENYGYTF; cdr3_nt: TGTGCCAGCAGTCCAGGGGAGAACTATGGCTACACCTTC; v_call: TRBV2; d_call: .; clone_size: once; j_call: TRBJ1-2
cdr3_aa: CASSLPGGDTQYF; cdr3_nt: TGTGCCAGCAGCCTTCCCGGGGGGGATACGCAGTATTTT; v_call: TRBV7-8; d_call: TRBD2; clone_size: .; j_call: TRBJ2-3
cdr3_aa: CASSAREDTEAFF; cdr3_nt: TGTGCCAGCAGTGCCAGGGAAGACACTGAAGCTTTCTTT; v_call: TRBV2; d_call: .; clone_size: .; j_call: TRBJ1-1
cdr3_aa: CASRPAGVAEYNEQFF; cdr3_nt: TGCGCCAGCAGGCCGGCGGGGGTAGCGGAGTACAATGAGCAGTTCTTC; v_call: TRBV10-1; d_call: TRBD2; clone_size: .; j_call: TRBJ2-1
cdr3_aa: CASSYGGRDTEAFF; cdr3_nt: TGTGCCAGCAGTTACGGAGGCAGGGACACTGAAGCTTTCTTT; v_call: TRBV6-5; d_call: .; clone_size: .; j_call: TRBJ1-1
cdr3_aa: CASSDGQGDNEQFF; cdr3_nt: TGTGCCAGCAGTGATGGACAGGGGGACAATGAGCAGTTCTTC; v_call: TRBV6-4; d_call: TRBD1; clone_size: .; j_call: TRBJ2-1
cdr3_aa: CASSQDLGQPGTQYF; cdr3_nt: TGTGCCAGCAGCCAAGATCTGGGACAGCCTGGGACCCAGTACTTC; v_call: TRBV4-2; d_call: TRBD1; clone_size: .; j_call: TRBJ2-5
cdr3_aa: CATSEASGRAAGELFF; cdr3_nt: TGTGCCACCAGCGAGGCTAGCGGGAGGGCCGCCGGGGAGCTGTTTTTT; v_call: TRBV15; d_call: TRBD2; clone_size: .; j_call: TRBJ2-2
cdr3_aa: CASSQERLAEIYNEQFF; cdr3_nt: TGTGCCAGCAGCCAAGAGAGGCTAGCGGAGATCTACAATGAGCAGTTCTTC; v_call: TRBV3-1/TRBV3-2; d_call: TRBD2; clone_size: once; j_call: TRBJ2-1
cdr3_aa: CASSLGRSNQPQHF; cdr3_nt: TGTGCCAGCAGTTTAGGACGAAGCAATCAGCCCCAGCATTTT; v_call: TRBV27; d_call: .; clone_size: .; j_call: TRBJ1-5
cdr3_aa: CAWRPDKLPNYGYTF; cdr3_nt: TGTGCCTGGAGACCTGACAAGCTCCCTAACTATGGCTACACCTTC; v_call: TRBV30; d_call: .; clone_size: .; j_call: TRBJ1-2
cdr3_aa: CASSLDGAGDEQFF; cdr3_nt: TGTGCCAGCAGCTTAGATGGGGCAGGGGATGAGCAGTTCTTC; v_call: TRBV7-9; d_call: .; clone_size: .; j_call: TRBJ2-1
cdr3_aa: CASRQGADTQYF; cdr3_nt: TGCGCCAGCAGACAGGGGGCAGATACGCAGTATTTT; v_call: TRBV5-1; d_call: TRBD1; clone_size: few; j_call: TRBJ2-3
cdr3_aa: CASSLTGQSLGYTF; cdr3_nt: TGTGCCAGCAGCTTAACAGGACAATCATTAGGCTACACCTTC; v_call: TRBV11-2; d_call: .; clone_size: .; j_call: TRBJ1-2
cdr3_aa: CASSQDSDVVNEQFF; cdr3_nt: TGCGCCAGCAGCCAAGATAGTGACGTGGTAAATGAGCAGTTCTTC; v_call: TRBV4-1; d_call: .; clone_size: .; j_call: TRBJ2-1
cdr3_aa: CASSFQPGNTEAFF; cdr3_nt: TGCGCCAGCAGCTTCCAGCCTGGGAACACTGAAGCTTTCTTT; v_call: TRBV5-1; d_call: .; clone_size: once; j_call: TRBJ1-1
cdr3_aa: CASSVGAVGTDTQYF; cdr3_nt: TGTGCCAGCAGCGTAGGCGCGGTAGGCACAGATACGCAGTATTTT; v_call: TRBV9; d_call: .; clone_size: once; j_call: TRBJ2-3
cdr3_aa: CASSYRVGTEAFF; cdr3_nt: TGTGCCAGCAGTTATCGGGTTGGCACTGAAGCTTTCTTT; v_call: TRBV27; d_call: .; clone_size: .; j_call: TRBJ1-1
cdr3_aa: CASSEGLAFDTQYF; cdr3_nt: TGTGCCAGCAGTGAAGGGCTAGCGTTCGATACGCAGTATTTT; v_call: TRBV2; d_call: .; clone_size: .; j_call: TRBJ2-3
cdr3_aa: CASSLFTVLTF; cdr3_nt: TGTGCCAGCAGCCTCTTTACCGTCCTGACTTTC; v_call: TRBV5-6; d_call: .; clone_size: .; j_call: TRBJ2-6
cdr3_aa: CASSDGKGTNYGYTF; cdr3_nt: TGTGCCAGCAGTGACGGGAAGGGTACCAACTATGGCTACACCTTC; v_call: TRBV6-4; d_call: .; clone_size: .; j_call: TRBJ1-2
cdr3_aa: CASSVGTSGGAQETQYF; cdr3_nt: TGCGCCAGCAGCGTAGGAACTAGCGGGGGGGCGCAAGAGACCCAGTACTTC; v_call: TRBV5-1; d_call: TRBD2; clone_size: .; j_call: TRBJ2-5
cdr3_aa: CASSPDRGRPQHF; cdr3_nt: TGCGCCAGCAGCCCGGACAGGGGACGACCCCAGCATTTT; v_call: TRBV23-1; d_call: TRBD1; clone_size: .; j_call: TRBJ1-5
cdr3_aa: CASSMGQGRHEQYF; cdr3_nt: TGTGCCAGTAGTATGGGACAGGGAAGGCACGAGCAGTACTTC; v_call: TRBV19; d_call: TRBD1; clone_size: .; j_call: TRBJ2-7
cdr3_aa: CATSRSDRRSYEQYF; cdr3_nt: TGTGCCACCAGCAGATCGGACAGGAGATCCTACGAGCAGTACTTC; v_call: TRBV15; d_call: TRBD1; clone_size: .; j_call: TRBJ2-7
cdr3_aa: CAWSNPGAGYTF; cdr3_nt: TGTGCCTGGAGCAATCCAGGGGCTGGCTACACCTTC; v_call: TRBV30; d_call: .; clone_size: .; j_call: TRBJ1-2
cdr3_aa: CASSSAGGYNEQFF; cdr3_nt: TGTGCCAGCTCGTCAGCGGGGGGTTACAATGAGCAGTTCTTC; v_call: TRBV18; d_call: TRBD2; clone_size: .; j_call: TRBJ2-1
cdr3_aa: CASNLLSNEQFF; cdr3_nt: TGTGCCAGCAATTTGCTCTCCAATGAGCAGTTCTTC; v_call: TRBV2; d_call: .; clone_size: .; j_call: TRBJ2-1